The entry below describes one TCR beta chain. The CDR3 runs 17 residues. Germline V gives CDR1 SGHNT, CDR2 YYREEE (reference sequence). Between the trimmed V and J ends, which lost 0 bases and 6 bases, there was a span of 19 bases. This sample was taken from a study of blood T cell repertoires in COVID-19. Study-wide context: The analysed material was cDNA or gDNA that came from T cells, B-cell-depleted T cells, or PBMCs.

Assay used: immunoSEQ multiplex PCR; TCRdb lists only in-frame clones, some missing. The sample gives 200,000 to 250,000 clones, about nine tenths of which show up once; 5.5% to 7% is in the top ten. V gene TRBV5-4 combines with J gene TRBJ2-1, with D possibly TRBD2 on 7 matching bases. The receptor was isolated from an elderly man with acute or convalescent COVID-19. Sample: peripheral blood. CDR3 residues: CASSLGGGGASPNEQFF. DNA for the CDR3: TGTGCCAGCAGCTTGGGGGGAGGGGGAGCATCCCCCAATGAGCAGTTCTTC.